The clone carrying this TCR beta chain has only a few counts. The source of the sample is a study of Graves' ophthalmopathy and Graves' hyperthyroidism. TCR beta CDR3 regions were amplified from RNA transcripts. HTBI-primed first-round RT-PCR preceded second-round multiplex PCR. MiXCR, run by TCRdb on the multiplex PCR reads, gives a single entry per CDR3 protein. This sample has about 700,000 distinct CDR3 sequences; 35% to 45% occur once, and the top ten carry 2.5% to 3.5%. Ophthalmopathy in the donors was of moderate-to-severe activity, with CAS ≥3, NOSPECS ≥4 and duration under 3 months. The sequence derives from an adult man with Graves' ophthalmopathy. Sequencing used peripheral blood.

The CDR3 DNA follows: TGTGCCAGCTCACCACGGCCGGCCACAACTAATGAAAAACTGTTTTTT. It is translated as CASSPRPATTNEKLFF. The chain joins TRBV25-1 to TRBJ1-4; unclear D gene. The germline CDR1 and CDR2 sequences are MGHDK and SYGVNS. The CDR3 extends over 16 amino acids. Between the trimmed V and J ends, which lost 8 bases and 0 bases, there was a span of 16 bases.